The T cell receptor beta chain under discussion was sequenced for a study of cytomegalovirus exposure and HLA in healthy donors. Primers included in the PCR were 60 Vbeta and 13 Jbeta primers. Sequencing used immunoSEQ multiplex PCR; TCRdb keeps in-frame clones, though not all of them. Among about 160,000 clones, approximately 78% were seen once, and the ten largest hold approximately 2.4%. Points from the study as a whole: Researchers reported that three CMV-associated chains were confirmed in vitro as CMV antigen-specific. Clonal expansion, a later analysis showed, was greater in HLA-associated TCR beta chains than in equally common others.

As for this clone: Its antigen remains unidentified.

V was pared by 7 bases and J by 5 bases, with 17 bases between. CDR1 is LNHDA and CDR2 is SQIVND in the germline V gene (reference sequence). This CDR3 comprises 14 residues. J is TRBJ2-5 and V is TRBV19, with D possibly TRBD2 on 6 matching bases. The receptor was isolated from a male donor in good health and CMV-seronegative. Sequences were obtained from PBMCs. In DNA, the CDR3 is TGTGCCAGTAAGGCGTGGGACTTGAGCGAGACCCAGTACTTC. This gives the protein CASKAWDLSETQYF.